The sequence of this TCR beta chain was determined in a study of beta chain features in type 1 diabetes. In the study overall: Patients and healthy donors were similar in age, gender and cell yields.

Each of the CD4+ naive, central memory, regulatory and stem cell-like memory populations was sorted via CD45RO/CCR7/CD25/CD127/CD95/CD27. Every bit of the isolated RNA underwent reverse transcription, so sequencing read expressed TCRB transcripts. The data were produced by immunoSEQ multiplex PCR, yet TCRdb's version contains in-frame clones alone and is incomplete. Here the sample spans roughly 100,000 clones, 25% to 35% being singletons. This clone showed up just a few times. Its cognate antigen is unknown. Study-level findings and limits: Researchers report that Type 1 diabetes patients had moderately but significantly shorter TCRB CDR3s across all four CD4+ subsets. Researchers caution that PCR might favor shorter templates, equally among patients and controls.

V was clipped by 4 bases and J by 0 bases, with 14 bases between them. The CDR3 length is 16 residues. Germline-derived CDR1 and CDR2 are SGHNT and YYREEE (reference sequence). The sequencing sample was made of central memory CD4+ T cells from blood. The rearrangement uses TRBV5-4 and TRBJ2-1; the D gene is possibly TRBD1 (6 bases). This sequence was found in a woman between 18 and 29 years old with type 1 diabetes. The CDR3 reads CASSPGTPNSYNEQFF. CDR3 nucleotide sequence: TGTGCCAGCAGCCCGGGGACACCTAACTCCTACAATGAGCAGTTCTTC.